A single sample is the source of the 19 T cell receptor beta chains below, sequenced in a study of blood T cell repertoires in COVID-19. This table comes from immunoSEQ multiplex PCR, and its TCRdb copy is limited to in-frame clones, with some not included. This table holds roughly 200,000 clones, about 86% found once. Sequenced sample: peripheral blood. These receptors were collected from a woman between 18 and 29 years old who had recovered from COVID-19.

The chain has TRBV24-1 and TRBJ2-2, with 11 positions matching TRBD2. J gave up 2 bases and V 1 base, and 8 bases lay outside the gene matches. The CDR3 is 19 residues long. The germline V gene has CDR1 KGHDR and CDR2 SFDVKD. The CDR3 sequence is CATSDFHIGTSGNTGELFF. The DNA of the CDR3 is TGTGCCACCAGTGATTTCCATATAGGGACTAGCGGAAACACCGGGGAGCTGTTTTTT.

The chain links TRBV20-1 to TRBJ1-2; D unclear. This CDR3 has 11 residues. Trimming stripped 5 bases from V and 2 bases from J, with 6 bases between. Looked up from germline, CDR1 is DFQATT and CDR2 is SNEGSKA (reference sequence). The CDR3 is CSAVENYGYTF. CDR3 nucleotides: TGCAGTGCTGTGGAGAACTATGGCTACACCTTC.

The chain recombines TRBV7-9 with TRBJ1-2; weak D call: TRBD1 (6 bases). The CDR3 totals 16 residues. Germline V gene sequence: CDR1 SEHNR, CDR2 FQNEAQ (reference sequence). The germline V and J ends were trimmed by 2 bases and 6 bases, with 19 bases remaining between them. The CDR3 sequence is CASSLLAGANVNGYTF. CDR3 DNA: TGTGCCAGCAGCTTATTAGCAGGGGCCAATGTCAATGGCTACACCTTC.

The genes are TRBV9 and TRBJ1-5; 8 nucleotides agree with TRBD1. Germline V gene sequence: CDR1 SGDLS, CDR2 YYNGEE. V gave up 5 bases and J gave up 4 bases; unmatched junction bases: 11. The CDR3 extends over 16 amino acids. The CDR3 nucleotides are TGTGCCAGCAGGGTCCCTGGACAGGGACTTAATCAGCCCCAGCATTTT. Protein sequence: CASRVPGQGLNQPQHF.

The rearrangement uses TRBV6-5 and TRBJ2-1, with D tentatively TRBD1 (7 bases). V dropped 6 bases and J dropped 3 bases, with 12 bases sitting between them. The CDR3 extends over 14 amino acids. Germline V gene sequence: CDR1 MNHEY, CDR2 SVGAGI. The CDR3, as DNA: TGTGCCAGCAGAAGGGGGCGGGACTACAATGAGCAGTTCTTC. Translated, it gives CASRRGRDYNEQFF.

This chain links TRBV9 with TRBJ2-1; TRBD2 matches 14 bases. There are 20 residues in the CDR3. Germline lookup yields CDR1 SGDLS and CDR2 YYNGEE. Germline trimming cut 0 bases from V and 7 bases from J; bases unmatched to any gene: 15. The CDR3 loop reads CASSVGGTSGGLIRVNEQFF. In nucleotides, the CDR3 is TGTGCCAGCAGCGTAGGAGGGACTAGCGGGGGATTAATCCGAGTAAATGAGCAGTTCTTC.

This clone was observed a single time. This rearrangement joins TRBV4-3 to TRBJ1-2; maybe TRBD1 (6 bases). The CDR3 covers 15 residues. Deletions cut 2 bases from V and 2 bases from J, with 12 bases between. Germline V gene lookup returns CDR1 LGHNA and CDR2 YSLEER. CDR3 region: CASSQTATGNYGYTF. The CDR3 DNA sequence: TGCGCCAGCAGCCAAACCGCAACAGGGAACTATGGCTACACCTTC.

The J gene is TRBJ1-2, the V gene TRBV7-9; D gene ambiguous. The ends were cut back, 5 bases at V and 6 bases at J, with 13 bases in the middle. The CDR3 is made up of 13 amino acids. Germline CDR1 and CDR2: SEHNR and FQNEAQ (reference sequence). Here the CDR3 DNA reads TGTGCCAGCAGCCCGCCCCCGACTGATGGCTACACCTTC. This translates into CASSPPPTDGYTF.

The chain uses TRBV19 and TRBJ2-5, with a possible D match to TRBD1 (6 bases). This CDR3 contains 15 residues. V lost 3 bases and J 2 bases, leaving 13 bases between the germline ends. From germline, CDR1 is LNHDA and CDR2 SQIVND (reference sequence). The CDR3: CASSIRQGTQETQYF. The CDR3, as DNA: TGTGCCAGTAGTATTCGGCAGGGGACACAAGAGACCCAGTACTTC.

V gene TRBV10-3 combines with J gene TRBJ2-5; 9 bases agree with TRBD2. The CDR3 covers 13 residues. Germline V CDR1 and CDR2: ENHRY, SYGVKD. The V gene end was trimmed by 7 bases and the J gene end by 3 bases; junction bases not matched to a gene: 3. CDR3 sequence (DNA): TGTGCCATCATGGGACTAGCAGAAGAGACCCAGTACTTC. Amino acids: CAIMGLAEETQYF.

V usage is TRBV7-9 and J usage is TRBJ2-2; 9 nucleotides line up with TRBD2. CDR3 size: 17 residues. With V trimmed by 7 bases and J by 1 base, 10 bases remained unmatched. Germline V gives CDR1 SEHNR, CDR2 FQNEAQ (reference sequence). The CDR3 sequence is CASIQLAGIMNTGELFF. The CDR3 DNA sequence: TGTGCCAGCATTCAACTAGCGGGTATAATGAACACCGGGGAGCTGTTTTTT.

This rearrangement joins TRBV27 to TRBJ1-6; 7 nucleotides match TRBD1. The germline V gene encodes CDR1 MNHEY and CDR2 SMNVEV (reference sequence). V trimming: 0 bases; J trimming: 8 bases; junction bases outside the gene matches: 13. The CDR3 contains 18 residues. As DNA, the CDR3 is TGTGCCAGCAGTTTATCGAAAGGACAGGCGGTGGGTTATTCACCCCTCCACTTT. Translated, it gives CASSLSKGQAVGYSPLHF.

The table lists this clone with a count of one. The rearrangement joins TRBV5-1 to TRBJ2-1, with TRBD2 matching 11 bases. Germline CDR1 SGHRS, CDR2 YFSETQ. This CDR3 contains 16 residues. The V and J ends lost 1 base and 7 bases, in that order; junction bases with no gene match: 7. The CDR3 sequence is CASSLKRTSGLNEQFF. Here the CDR3 DNA reads TGCGCCAGCAGCTTGAAGAGGACTAGCGGGCTAAATGAGCAGTTCTTC.

This clone was seen only once. This rearrangement joins TRBV3-1 (or the pseudogene TRBV3-2) to TRBJ2-2; TRBD1 might be the D (6 bases). This CDR3 is 14 amino acids long. V dropped 2 bases and J dropped 7 bases, with 11 bases sitting between them. The germline V gene has CDR1 LGHDT and CDR2 YNNKEL (reference sequence). The CDR3 nucleotides are TGTGCCAGCAGCCAAAGAGGGGGTGGCGGGGAGCTGTTTTTT. The encoded protein is CASSQRGGGGELFF.

The J gene is TRBJ2-5, the V gene TRBV10-3, with a weak D call TRBD2 (6 bases). CDR3 length equals 14 residues. The ends were cut back, 8 bases at V and 2 bases at J, with 15 bases in the middle. From germline, CDR1 is ENHRY and CDR2 SYGVKD. In DNA form, the CDR3 reads TGTGCCATCGGGGGAACCGGGAGACAAGAGACCCAGTACTTC. Its protein is CAIGGTGRQETQYF.

The sample holds one count of this clone. The rearrangement uses TRBV30 and TRBJ2-3; 8 bases line up with TRBD1. The CDR3 covers 15 residues. Germline CDR1 and CDR2: GTSNPN and SVGIG (reference sequence). CDR3 protein: CASLGDRGSTDTQYF. As DNA, the CDR3 is TGTGCTTCCTTGGGCGACAGGGGAAGCACAGATACGCAGTATTTT.

V usage is TRBV7-2 and J usage is TRBJ2-5, with 11 positions matching TRBD2. With V trimmed by 5 bases and J by 5 bases, 7 bases remained unmatched. Germline CDR1 reads SGHTA; CDR2 reads FQGNSA. CDR3 length equals 15 residues. Written as DNA, the CDR3 is TGTGCCAGCAGCAACTCTCGGACTAGCGGGGAGACCCAGTACTTC. Translating gives CASSNSRTSGETQYF.

The gene calls are TRBV5-6 and TRBJ2-5; 10 bases map to TRBD2. Germline values: CDR1 SGHDT, CDR2 YYEEEE. J gave up 2 bases and V 0 bases, and 10 bases lay outside the gene matches. The CDR3 length is 18 residues. The DNA for the CDR3 is TGTGCCAGCAGCTTGGCTGCTAGCGGGGGACCGCTTCAAGAGACCCAGTACTTC. Residues: CASSLAASGGPLQETQYF.

The chain joins TRBV5-5 to TRBJ2-7; the D gene is possibly TRBD1 (6 bases). The CDR3 covers 13 residues. V dropped 0 bases and J dropped 4 bases, with 8 bases sitting between them. Per germline, CDR1 SGHKS and CDR2 YYEKEE (reference sequence). The CDR3 here is CASSLVTGYEQYF. The CDR3 DNA is TGTGCCAGCAGCTTGGTGACAGGTTACGAGCAGTACTTC.